A selection of T cell receptor beta chains follows, all from one sample in a study of cytomegalovirus exposure and HLA in healthy donors. Measured with immunoSEQ multiplex PCR; TCRdb has only the in-frame clones, and not every one. The sample lists about 97,000 clones, roughly 83% occurring once. Sequencing was performed on PBMCs. The receptor set was obtained from a male donor in good health and CMV-seropositive. Each CDR3 is given with its conserved first and last residue. The D gene is left open where the match is weak. For some rows the clone size is stated as once, few or many, or as a class when expanded; others skip it.

TRBV6-5	.	.	TRBJ1-1	TGTGCCAGCAGTTACCCAGGGCTGAACACTGAAGCTTTCTTT	CASSYPGLNTEAFF
TRBV5-8	.	.	TRBJ1-1	TGTGCCAGCAGCTTGGAGTCAGGGCCAAGCACTGAAGCTTTCTTT	CASSLESGPSTEAFF
TRBV10-2	.	.	TRBJ1-4	TGCGCCAGCAGTGAATTCCAAGGGGATGAAAAACTGTTTTTT	CASSEFQGDEKLFF
TRBV7-9	.	once	TRBJ1-1	TGTGCCAGCAGCGTTACAAGGGGTCCGAACACTGAAGCTTTCTTT	CASSVTRGPNTEAFF
TRBV6-1	.	few	TRBJ1-1	TGTGCCAGCACCCAGCCAGGAGGGTTCGCTGAAGCTTTCTTT	CASTQPGGFAEAFF
TRBV5-8	.	.	TRBJ2-5	TGTGCCAGCAGCCCGGGGGACCGTGGAATTCAAGAGACCCAGTACTTC	CASSPGDRGIQETQYF
TRBV4-1	.	.	TRBJ1-5	TGCGCCAGCAGCCAAGATGGGGCAGGGGAGCAGCCCCAGCATTTT	CASSQDGAGEQPQHF
TRBV7-9	.	.	TRBJ1-5	TGTGCCAGCAGCAGAGACGGGGGGTCCCAGCATTTT	CASSRDGGSQHF
TRBV9	TRBD2	.	TRBJ2-7	TGTGCCAGCAGCCTTCGGGAGGCGTCCTACGAGCAGTACTTC	CASSLREASYEQYF
TRBV30	TRBD2	.	TRBJ2-5	TGTGCCTGGAAGGGCGGGGGGGTAGGGACCCAGTACTTC	CAWKGGGVGTQYF
TRBV7-8	TRBD1	.	TRBJ2-7	TGTGCCAGCAGCTTCCGGACAGGGGGCATCTACGAGCAGTACTTC	CASSFRTGGIYEQYF
TRBV13	TRBD1	.	TRBJ1-1	TGTGCCAGCAGCCTCCGGACAGGGGAAACTGAAGCTTTCTTT	CASSLRTGETEAFF
TRBV7-8	.	.	TRBJ1-1	TGTGCCAGCAGCTTAGCCTACGGGAGTTTGAACACTGAAGCTTTCTTT	CASSLAYGSLNTEAFF
TRBV7-2	.	.	TRBJ2-2	TGTGCCAGCAGCTTAGTCGGCGGGGAGCTGTTTTTT	CASSLVGGELFF
TRBV2	TRBD2	.	TRBJ2-7	TGTGCCAGCATGTTGGGGGGGATCTCCTACGAGCAGTACTTC	CASMLGGISYEQYF
TRBV7-2	.	.	TRBJ1-5	TGTGCCAGCAGCTTAGCCAAAGGGGGGGCTCAGCCCCAGCATTTT	CASSLAKGGAQPQHF
TRBV7-9	.	.	TRBJ1-6	TGTGCCAGCAGCTTAGGGCCTTCACCCCTCCACTTT	CASSLGPSPLHF
TRBV6-6	.	once	TRBJ1-6	TGTGCCAGCAGTTACCTTGACAGGCCCTATAATTCACCCCTCCACTTT	CASSYLDRPYNSPLHF
TRBV6-1	.	.	TRBJ1-1	TGTGCCAGCAGTTCCAGGGGGAACACTGAAGCTTTCTTT	CASSSRGNTEAFF
TRBV7-6	TRBD1	few	TRBJ2-7	TGTGCCAGCAGCCCGGACAGGGACTACGAGCAGTACTTC	CASSPDRDYEQYF
TRBV7-9	.	.	TRBJ2-7	TGTGCCAGCAGCTTAATGGGGGCCGACGAGCAGTACTTC	CASSLMGADEQYF
TRBV5-4	TRBD1	.	TRBJ1-5	TGTGCCAGCAGCGATCAGGGGGCTTTGGATCAGCCCCAGCATTTT	CASSDQGALDQPQHF
TRBV29-1	.	.	TRBJ1-6	TGCAGCGTTGGGACAGAAAATTCACCCCTCCACTTT	CSVGTENSPLHF
TRBV6-1	.	.	TRBJ1-4	TGTGCCAGCAGTTCGGACAAGGATAATGAAAAACTGTTTTTT	CASSSDKDNEKLFF
TRBV30	TRBD1	once	TRBJ1-2	TGTGCCTGGAGTGTACAGGGGGCGGACTATGGCTACACCTTC	CAWSVQGADYGYTF
TRBV10-1	.	.	TRBJ2-6	TGCGCCAGCAGCGCAGGGTCTGGGGCCAACGTCCTGACTTTC	CASSAGSGANVLTF
TRBV7-2	TRBD2	.	TRBJ2-3	TGTGCCAGCAGCTTAGTTAGCGGGGGGTGGGGCACAGATACGCAGTATTTT	CASSLVSGGWGTDTQYF
TRBV5-1	TRBD1	.	TRBJ1-2	TGCGCCAGTGCCTTAGGGGACAGGGGGTTTGGCTATGGCTACACCTTC	CASALGDRGFGYGYTF
TRBV9	.	.	TRBJ1-6	TGTGCCAGCAGCGAGGGGTCCTATAATTCACCCCTCCACTTT	CASSEGSYNSPLHF
TRBV5-1	TRBD2	.	TRBJ2-1	TGCGCCAGCAGTAAAGCGGGGGGTTACAATGAGCAGTTCTTC	CASSKAGGYNEQFF
TRBV9	.	.	TRBJ2-1	TGTGCCAGCAGCGTAGGACGGGGCTCCTACAATGAGCAGTTCTTC	CASSVGRGSYNEQFF
TRBV18	.	.	TRBJ1-5	TGTGCCAGCTCACCTGTTAGTTTCTCCCCCTTACATCAGCCCCAGCATTTT	CASSPVSFSPLHQPQHF
TRBV6-5	TRBD1	.	TRBJ1-6	TGTGCCAGCACCATAACAGGGGGGGGCAATTCACCCCTCCACTTT	CASTITGGGNSPLHF
TRBV9	TRBD2	.	TRBJ2-1	TGTGCCAGCAGCGTAGCCCTACTAGCGGGCGGCTCCTACAATGAGCAGTTCTTC	CASSVALLAGGSYNEQFF
TRBV7-3	.	.	TRBJ1-2	TGTGCCAGCAGCCCCGACAGGAACTATGGCTACACCTTC	CASSPDRNYGYTF
TRBV6-6	.	.	TRBJ2-7	TGTGCCAGCAGTTACTCGAGAGGGGGTTTAGAAAACGAGCAGTACTTC	CASSYSRGGLENEQYF
TRBV4-1	TRBD1	.	TRBJ1-6	TGCGCCAGCAGCCCTTTTAAGGGGGCGTATCCCGATTCACCCCTCCACTTT	CASSPFKGAYPDSPLHF
TRBV21-1	.	.	TRBJ1-1	TGTGCCAGCAGCAAAGCACCAGGACAGGGTAAGACTGAAGCTTTCTTT	CASSKAPGQGKTEAFF
TRBV7-9	TRBD2	.	TRBJ2-1	TGTGCCAGCAGCACGGGACTAGCGGGGGTGGATGAGCAGTTCTTC	CASSTGLAGVDEQFF
TRBV2	.	.	TRBJ2-4	TGTGCCAGCAGTCCGGGGGGCACTAGGTACTTC	CASSPGGTRYF
TRBV29-1	TRBD2	.	TRBJ2-6	TGCAGCGTTGTTGGTAGCGGGTTCTCTGGGGCCAACGTCCTGACTTTC	CSVVGSGFSGANVLTF
TRBV5-1	TRBD1	.	TRBJ1-2	TGCGCCAGCAGCCGGGACAGCAAAGATTCTGGCTACACCTTC	CASSRDSKDSGYTF
TRBV5-1	TRBD1	.	TRBJ1-3	TGCGCCAGCAGCGTTGACAGGGGCCGCAACACCATATATTTT	CASSVDRGRNTIYF
TRBV2	.	.	TRBJ1-1	TGTGCCAGCAACGCATTCTCCTCGTGGAACAGTTGGAAGTTTGAAGCTTTCTTT	CASNAFSSWNSWKFEAFF
TRBV7-8	.	.	TRBJ2-7	TGTGCCAGCAGCTTACCGGGTAGCTCCTACGAGCAGTACTTC	CASSLPGSSYEQYF
TRBV6-5	TRBD1	.	TRBJ2-5	TGTGCCAGCAGCCATACAGGGGGAGGAGAGACCCAGTACTTC	CASSHTGGGETQYF
TRBV7-2	TRBD2	.	TRBJ2-1	TGTGCCAGCAGCTGGCTAGCGGGGGGGTCCTACAATGAGCAGTTCTTC	CASSWLAGGSYNEQFF
TRBV4-1	.	.	TRBJ2-7	TGCGCCAGCAGCCAATTGGCTAGCGAGACCTACGAGCAGTACTTC	CASSQLASETYEQYF
TRBV10-3	TRBD1	few	TRBJ2-3	TGTGCCATCGCGACAGGGAAGTTGGATACGCAGTATTTT	CAIATGKLDTQYF
TRBV7-9	TRBD2	.	TRBJ2-3	TGTGCCAGCAGCTCAGGGACTAGCGGTAGCACAGATACGCAGTATTTT	CASSSGTSGSTDTQYF
TRBV27	.	few	TRBJ1-5	TGTGCCAGCAGTTTAGGGGGGGAAACTTATCAGCCCCAGCATTTT	CASSLGGETYQPQHF
TRBV19	.	.	TRBJ1-4	TGTGCCAGTAGTACGGGGACTGCAGACATAACTAATGAAAAACTGTTTTTT	CASSTGTADITNEKLFF
TRBV4-2	.	.	TRBJ1-5	TGTGCCAGCAGCCAACTAGGTCAGCCCCAGCATTTT	CASSQLGQPQHF
TRBV15	.	.	TRBJ1-4	TGTGCCACCAGCCCGACAGGCGAAAAACTGTTTTTT	CATSPTGEKLFF
TRBV25-1	TRBD1	.	TRBJ1-3	TGTGCCAGCAGTGAATTCGACAGGGGTACAGGAAACACCATATATTTT	CASSEFDRGTGNTIYF
TRBV4-1	TRBD2	.	TRBJ2-1	TGCGCCAGCAGCCAAGGATTACTAGCGGGGGGGCTCGGTGAGCAGTTCTTC	CASSQGLLAGGLGEQFF
TRBV10-1	TRBD2	.	TRBJ2-7	TGCGCCAGCAGTGTGGAGCGGGAGTGCTACGAGCAGTACTTC	CASSVERECYEQYF
TRBV29-1	.	.	TRBJ2-3	TGCAGCCTTTCAAAGGGGGCAGATACGCAGTATTTT	CSLSKGADTQYF
TRBV9	TRBD1	.	TRBJ2-5	TGTGCCAGCAGCGTAGACAGGGGGCGGTCGGAGACCCAGTACTTC	CASSVDRGRSETQYF
TRBV5-4	TRBD2	.	TRBJ2-1	TGTGCCAGCAGCCTCTCGTTAGGAGCGGGGGGCAGAAATGAGCAGTTCTTC	CASSLSLGAGGRNEQFF